This TCR beta chain is drawn from a study of blood T cell repertoires in COVID-19. The overall study: Italy, Spain and the United States were the sources of the convalescent and acute COVID-19 samples. PBMCs, B-cell-depleted T cells, or T cells were the source of the cDNA or gDNA that made up the material.

As originally analysed: Amplification with reference gene primers provided the estimates of nucleated cell counts. Repertoires were generated with immunoSEQ multiplex PCR, while TCRdb's copy carries only in-frame clones and drops some. V and J calls plus clone size are reproduced from that table; the DNA served to infer D and trimming. The sample lists 80,000 to 95,000 clones, over 70% occurring once. The TCR sequence derives from a woman in her forties or fifties with acute or convalescent COVID-19. The sample was peripheral blood.

The CDR3 sequence: CASSLEPGDYGYTF. The CDR3 DNA is TGTGCCAGCAGCTTGGAACCAGGCGACTATGGCTACACCTTC. This rearrangement joins TRBV5-4 to TRBJ1-2; D unresolved. The CDR3 runs to 14 residues. V lost 0 bases to trimming and J lost 3 bases, with 9 bases between them. Germline V gene data show CDR1 as SGHNT and CDR2 as YYREEE (reference sequence).